This record looks at one T cell receptor (beta chain) sequence and its context. What it recognizes is unknown. The data belong to a study of early stage breast cancer tumors. Study-wide background: Average read coverage per sample was 9 to 10-fold.

Germline-derived CDR1 and CDR2 are SGHDN and FVKESK. V was trimmed by 0 bases and J by 0 bases, leaving 11 bases between them. The CDR3 contains 16 residues. General observations from the study: Blood repertoires resembled normal breast more than tumor. Enriched TCRB sequences shared across patients were mostly commonly generated sequences.

Generated by immunoSEQ multiplex PCR, the TCRdb table keeps only in-frame clones and is missing some. The sample consists of fewer than 35,000 clones, roughly two thirds of them appearing once. J is TRBJ1-2 and V is TRBV14, with unresolved D. This receptor was obtained from a person aged 45 to 59 with breast cancer. Sequencing was done on a sample of blood. CDR3 residues: CASSQDLGSSNYGYTF. The CDR3 DNA sequence: TGTGCCAGCAGCCAAGATCTTGGGAGCTCTAACTATGGCTACACCTTC. Full variable domain (missing parts from reference TRBV14 and TRBJ1-2): EAGVTQFPSHSVIEKGQTVTLRCDPISGHDNLYWYRRVMGKEIKFLLHFVKESKQDESGMPNNRFLAERTGGTYSTLKVQPAELEDSGVYFCASSQDLGSSNYGYTFGSGTRLTVV.